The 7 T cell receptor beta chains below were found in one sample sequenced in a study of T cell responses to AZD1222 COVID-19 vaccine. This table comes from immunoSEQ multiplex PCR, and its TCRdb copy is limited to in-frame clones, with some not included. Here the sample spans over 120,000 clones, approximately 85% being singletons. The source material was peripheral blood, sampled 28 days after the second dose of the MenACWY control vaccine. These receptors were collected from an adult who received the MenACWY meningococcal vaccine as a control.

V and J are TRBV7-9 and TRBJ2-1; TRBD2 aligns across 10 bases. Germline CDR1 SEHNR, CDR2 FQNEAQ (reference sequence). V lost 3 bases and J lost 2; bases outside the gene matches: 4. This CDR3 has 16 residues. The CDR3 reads CASSFSSGRAYNEQFF. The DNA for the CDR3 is TGTGCCAGCAGCTTTTCCAGCGGGAGGGCCTACAATGAGCAGTTCTTC.

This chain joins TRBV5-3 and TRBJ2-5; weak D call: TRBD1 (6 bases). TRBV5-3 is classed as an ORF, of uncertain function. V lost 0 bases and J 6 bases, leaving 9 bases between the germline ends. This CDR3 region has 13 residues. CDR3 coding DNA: TGTGCCAGAAGCTTGGCTGGACAGCAGACCCAGTACTTC. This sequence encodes CARSLAGQQTQYF.

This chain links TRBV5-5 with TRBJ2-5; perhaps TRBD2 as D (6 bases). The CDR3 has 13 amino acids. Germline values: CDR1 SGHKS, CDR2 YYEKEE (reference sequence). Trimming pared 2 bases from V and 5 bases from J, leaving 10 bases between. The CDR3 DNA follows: TGTGCCAGCAGCTTCCCCCTAGCGGAGACCCAGTACTTC. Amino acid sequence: CASSFPLAETQYF.

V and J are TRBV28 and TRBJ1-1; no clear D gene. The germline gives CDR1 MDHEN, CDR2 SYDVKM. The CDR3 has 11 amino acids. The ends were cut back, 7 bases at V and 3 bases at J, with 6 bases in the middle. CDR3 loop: CASTTDTEAFF. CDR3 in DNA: TGTGCCAGCACGACGGACACTGAAGCTTTCTTT.

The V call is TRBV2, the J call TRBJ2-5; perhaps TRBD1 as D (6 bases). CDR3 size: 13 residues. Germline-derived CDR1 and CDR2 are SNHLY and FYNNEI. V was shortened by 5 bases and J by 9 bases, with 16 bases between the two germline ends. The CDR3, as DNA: TGTGCCAGCAGTAGGACAGAACCGGCGGCCCAGTACTTC. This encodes CASSRTEPAAQYF.

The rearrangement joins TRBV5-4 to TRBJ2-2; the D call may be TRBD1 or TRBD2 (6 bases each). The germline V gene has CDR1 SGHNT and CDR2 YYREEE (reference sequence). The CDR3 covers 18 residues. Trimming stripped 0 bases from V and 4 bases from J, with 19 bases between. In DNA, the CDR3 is TGTGCCAGCAGCTTGGGTACGGGGGCGATAAGAGTCACCGGGGAGCTGTTTTTT. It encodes CASSLGTGAIRVTGELFF.

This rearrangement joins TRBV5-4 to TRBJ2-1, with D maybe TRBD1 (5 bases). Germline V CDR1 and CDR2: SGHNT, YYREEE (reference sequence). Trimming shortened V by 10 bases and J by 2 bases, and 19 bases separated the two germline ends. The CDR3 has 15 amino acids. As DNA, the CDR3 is TGTGCCGCAACCGACAGAGACAAACCCTACAATGAGCAGTTCTTC. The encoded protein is CAATDRDKPYNEQFF.